This T cell receptor beta chain was sequenced during a study of Graves' ophthalmopathy and Graves' hyperthyroidism. Overall study: Samples of peripheral blood were obtained at initial diagnosis, prior to treatment of any kind. Study-wide points: Ophthalmopathy could be told apart from stable hyperthyroidism by a 13-signature model (about 88% sensitivity, around 78% specificity). Most expanded thyroid clonotypes above 0.001 frequency also appeared in blood.

The V gene's germline CDR1 is MNHEY and CDR2 SVGEGT. The CDR3 covers 14 residues. As the template, RNA transcripts were used to amplify TCR beta CDR3 regions. Second-round multiplex PCR followed a first-round RT-PCR using HTBI primers. MiXCR, applied by TCRdb to the multiplex PCR reads, yields one record per CDR3 protein. The profile shows about 620,000 distinct CDR3 sequences, 20% to 25% of them singletons. Other autoimmune diseases, uncontrolled infections, pregnancy or lactation excluded patients from enrollment. Regarding this clonotype: Its antigen remains unknown. Its ends do not fully match the called genes, so a read error is possible.

This chain joins TRBV6-2 or TRBV6-3 and TRBJ1-2, with 8 bases aligning to TRBD1. This TCR was recovered from a woman between 18 and 29 years old with stable Graves' hyperthyroidism. Some clones in this sample may be carry-over from other donors' samples. Input material: peripheral blood. As DNA, the CDR3 is TGTGCCGGCAGCCTACGGACAGGGAGGGATGGCTACACCTTC. It yields the protein CAGSLRTGRDGYTF.